These 18 T cell receptor beta chains came from one sample sequenced in a study of T cell responses to AZD1222 COVID-19 vaccine. TCRdb's copy holds only in-frame clones and misses some; the assay was immunoSEQ multiplex PCR. The table shows tens of thousands of clones, with approximately 79% occurring only once. The sample consisted of peripheral blood, taken on day 0 of MenACWY control vaccination. These receptors were taken from an adult in good health.

The chain is built from TRBV3-1 (or the pseudogene TRBV3-2) and TRBJ2-5; TRBD1 matches at 10 bases. This CDR3 has 16 amino acids. V gave up 1 base and J gave up 3 bases; unmatched junction bases: 5. Germline V gene data show CDR1 as LGHDT and CDR2 as YNNKEL (reference sequence). CDR3 DNA: TGTGCCAGCAGCCAAGGAGCCGGGACAGGGGAAGAGACCCAGTACTTC. As protein: CASSQGAGTGEETQYF.

The chain links TRBV2 to TRBJ2-3; D not resolved. CDR3 size: 15 residues. Germline V lookup: CDR1 SNHLY, CDR2 FYNNEI. The germline V and J ends were trimmed by 8 bases and 4 bases, with 19 bases remaining between them. The CDR3 region is CASLRGWAYADTQYF. CDR3 bases: TGTGCCAGCCTCCGAGGATGGGCCTACGCAGATACGCAGTATTTT.

The J gene is TRBJ1-2, the V gene TRBV29-1, with D maybe TRBD1 (5 bases). V gave up 0 bases and J gave up 4 bases, with 12 bases separating them. Germline V gives CDR1 SQVTM, CDR2 ANQGSEA. This CDR3 has 14 residues. CDR3: CSVEDLGQIYGYTF. As DNA, the CDR3 is TGCAGCGTTGAAGATCTGGGGCAAATCTATGGCTACACCTTC.

V usage is TRBV7-9 and J usage is TRBJ2-3; 8 bases agree with TRBD1. Germline loops: CDR1 SEHNR, CDR2 FQNEAQ (reference sequence). The length of the CDR3 is 15 residues. Unmatched junction bases numbered 3, after V lost 4 bases and J lost 0 bases. The CDR3: CASSSGQGSTDTQYF. The CDR3 DNA follows: TGTGCCAGCAGCTCTGGACAGGGAAGCACAGATACGCAGTATTTT.

CDR3 amino acids: CASSLSGMNTEAFF. The CDR3 DNA sequence: TGCGCCAGCAGCTTGTCGGGGATGAACACTGAAGCTTTCTTT. The chain links TRBV5-1 to TRBJ1-1; the D is unclear. Germline V CDR1 and CDR2: SGHRS, YFSETQ. The CDR3 contains 14 residues. Trimming cost V 1 base and J 0 bases, with 7 bases left between them.

This clone showed up just a few times. This chain uses TRBV28 with TRBJ1-5, with D unresolved. CDR1 is MDHEN and CDR2 is SYDVKM in the germline V gene. This CDR3 region has 15 residues. V shed 3 bases and J shed 2 bases, with 11 bases lying between them. CDR3 sequence: CASSLISGRNQPQHF. In nucleotides, the CDR3 is TGTGCCAGCAGTTTGATTTCAGGTCGCAATCAGCCCCAGCATTTT.

V and J are TRBV6-5 and TRBJ1-4; no firm D call. This CDR3 comprises 14 residues. Germline values: CDR1 MNHEY, CDR2 SVGAGI. V was shortened by 5 bases and J by 5 bases, with 12 bases between the two germline ends. The CDR3 DNA reads as TGTGCCAGCAGTAGGACGGGAATGAATGAAAAACTGTTTTTT. Protein: CASSRTGMNEKLFF.

The chain joins TRBV9 to TRBJ1-2; D is ambiguous. CDR1 and CDR2 (germline): SGDLS, YYNGEE. Trimming removed 4 bases at V and 4 bases at J, with 14 bases between. CDR3 length: 14 residues. The DNA for the CDR3 is TGTGCCAGCAGCCCACAGACAACTATCTATGGCTACACCTTC. Its protein is CASSPQTTIYGYTF.

In the case of this clone: Different DNA sequences within this sample yield the same CDR3. The chain recombines TRBV19 with TRBJ1-1; the D is unclear. CDR3 size: 13 residues. Trimming removed 3 bases at V and 1 base at J, with 6 bases between. Germline-derived CDR1 and CDR2 are LNHDA and SQIVND (reference sequence). CDR3 residues: CASSISRNTEAFF. The DNA of the CDR3 is TGTGCCAGTAGTATTTCTAGGAACACTGAAGCTTTCTTT.

This chain connects TRBV30 to TRBJ2-5; D ambiguous. Germline assignment: CDR1 GTSNPN and CDR2 SVGIG (reference sequence). The CDR3 spans 11 residues. Between the trimmed V and J ends, which lost 4 bases and 0 bases, there was a span of 3 bases. The CDR3 spells CAWNDQETQYF. Written as DNA, the CDR3 is TGTGCCTGGAATGACCAAGAGACCCAGTACTTC.

V usage is TRBV11-3 and J usage is TRBJ1-1; D gene uncertain. Trimming pared 8 bases from V and 1 base from J, leaving 14 bases between. The germline gives CDR1 SGHNT, CDR2 YENEEA. This CDR3 is 14 amino acids long. The DNA for the CDR3 is TGTGCCAGCGCCTTAGACGCAGGGAACACTGAAGCTTTCTTT. Its translation is CASALDAGNTEAFF.

The chain is built from TRBV5-1 and TRBJ2-3, with D perhaps TRBD2 (5 bases). CDR3 length: 15 residues. With 9 bases removed from V and 4 bases from J, the gap between germline ends came to 21 bases. Germline V gives CDR1 SGHRS, CDR2 YFSETQ. The CDR3 spells CATSSAAERSDTQYF. DNA of the CDR3: TGCGCCACCTCTTCTGCAGCGGAGCGTTCAGATACGCAGTATTTT.

The rearrangement joins TRBV28 to TRBJ1-4; D gene unclear. Trimming stripped 4 bases from V and 0 bases from J, with 9 bases between. CDR3 length: 15 residues. CDR1 and CDR2 from the germline V gene are MDHEN and SYDVKM. CDR3 sequence reads: CASSSASATNEKLFF. The CDR3 bases are TGTGCCAGCAGTTCTGCTTCCGCAACTAATGAAAAACTGTTTTTT.

This clone was observed once. The DNA for the CDR3 is TGTGCCAGCAGCCGCGGGGAGGGTTACTATGGCTACACCTTC. Translation gives CASSRGEGYYGYTF. This chain joins TRBV3-1 (or the pseudogene TRBV3-2) and TRBJ1-2, with no clear D. Deletions cut 4 bases from V and 3 bases from J, with 12 bases between. Germline CDR1 LGHDT, CDR2 YNNKEL (reference sequence). There are 14 residues in the CDR3.

The rearrangement uses TRBV6-1 and TRBJ2-3; TRBD2 aligns across 9 bases. This CDR3 region has 16 residues. Germline trimming cut 4 bases from V and 4 bases from J; bases unmatched to any gene: 9. The V gene's germline CDR1 is MNHNS and CDR2 SASEGT. The DNA for the CDR3 is TGTGCCAGCAGTGGACTCGCGGGGGGGCTGGCAGATACGCAGTATTTT. This encodes CASSGLAGGLADTQYF.

The genes are TRBV6-5 and TRBJ1-1, with D perhaps TRBD1 (6 bases). This CDR3 region has 12 residues. V lost 5 bases and J 6 bases, leaving 10 bases between the germline ends. CDR1 is MNHEY, CDR2 SVGAGI, per germline. The CDR3 is CASSLRGAEAFF. Written as DNA, the CDR3 is TGTGCCAGCAGTCTCAGGGGAGCTGAAGCTTTCTTT.

The genes are TRBV19 and TRBJ1-4, with TRBD1 as a possible D gene (6 bases). V shed 1 base and J shed 7 bases, with 10 bases lying between them. The CDR3 is 14 amino acids. Germline lookup yields CDR1 LNHDA and CDR2 SQIVND (reference sequence). Here the CDR3 reads CASSIAGAGEKLFF. The CDR3 DNA reads as TGTGCCAGTAGTATAGCGGGGGCTGGTGAAAAACTGTTTTTT.

The chain joins TRBV4-2 to TRBJ2-7; 7 bases align to TRBD2. The CDR3 consists of 16 residues. V lost 0 bases to trimming and J lost 6 bases; unmatched junction nucleotides: 11. Germline lookup yields CDR1 LGHNA and CDR2 YNFKEQ. CDR3 in DNA: TGTGCCAGCAGCCAAGATGACCGGGGGGTCTTCCCCGAGCAGTACTTC. Protein product: CASSQDDRGVFPEQYF.